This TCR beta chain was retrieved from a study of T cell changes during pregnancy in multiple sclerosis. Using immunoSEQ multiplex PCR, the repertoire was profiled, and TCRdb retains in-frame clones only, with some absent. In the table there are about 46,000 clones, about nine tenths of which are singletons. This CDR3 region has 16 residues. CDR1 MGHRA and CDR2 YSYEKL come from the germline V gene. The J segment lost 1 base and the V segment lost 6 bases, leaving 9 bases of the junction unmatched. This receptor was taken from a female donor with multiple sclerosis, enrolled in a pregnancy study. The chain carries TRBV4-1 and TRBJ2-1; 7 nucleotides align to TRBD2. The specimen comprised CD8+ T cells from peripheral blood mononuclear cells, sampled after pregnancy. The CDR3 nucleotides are TGCGCCAGCAGAATTACCTACGGGGGGTCCTACAATGAGCAGTTCTTC. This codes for CASRITYGGSYNEQFF.